A selection of T cell receptor beta chains follows, all from one sample in a study of vaccination effects on CD4 cells after COVID-19. No antigens are known for them. Assay: immunoSEQ multiplex PCR; the TCRdb copy retains only in-frame clones and omits some. Here the sample spans 40,000 to 50,000 clones, around 75% being singletons. The source was CD4+ T cells from PBMCs cultured with a peptide pool, collected before COVID-19 vaccination. Every receptor here comes from a human donor who had a prior SARS-CoV-2 infection. The CDR3 runs from the conserved cysteine through the conserved F or W. A D gene is named only where the DNA matches it firmly. A clone size is listed for some rows: how often the clone was seen (once, few, many), or a class if it is expanded.

NA,NA,11,TRBV2,TRBJ2-1,CASRDHNEQFF,TGTGCCAGCAGAGACCACAATGAGCAGTTCTTC
NA,NA,15,TRBV19,TRBJ2-7,CASRISGGGVYEQYF,TGTGCCAGTAGGATCTCAGGGGGGGGCGTCTACGAGCAGTACTTC
NA,TRBD1,13,TRBV2,TRBJ2-2,CANGRDRGRELFF,TGTGCCAACGGGCGGGACAGGGGCCGGGAGCTGTTTTTT
NA,NA,16,TRBV7-2,TRBJ2-7,CASSFQDGGEGYEQYF,TGTGCCAGCAGCTTCCAGGACGGAGGTGAGGGCTACGAGCAGTACTTC
NA,TRBD2,15,TRBV10-3,TRBJ2-3,CAISAIAGGPDTQYF,TGTGCCATCAGTGCAATAGCGGGGGGGCCAGATACGCAGTATTTT
NA,NA,13,TRBV12-3/TRBV12-4,TRBJ2-5,CASRKDGHWTQYF,TGTGCCAGCAGGAAGGACGGGCATTGGACCCAGTACTTC
NA,NA,15,TRBV6-2/TRBV6-3,TRBJ2-3,CASSYNPADTDTQYF,TGTGCCAGCAGTTATAATCCCGCGGACACAGATACGCAGTATTTT
NA,NA,14,TRBV6-5,TRBJ2-4,CASSSGLLTNIQYF,TGTGCCAGCAGTTCAGGGCTCCTTACAAACATTCAGTACTTC
few,NA,13,TRBV5-1,TRBJ1-2,CASSLVEQYGYTF,TGCGCCAGCAGCTTGGTGGAGCAGTATGGCTACACCTTC
NA,TRBD1,15,TRBV4-2,TRBJ2-1,CASSHQGQDYNEQFF,TGTGCCAGCAGCCATCAGGGACAGGACTACAATGAGCAGTTCTTC
NA,NA,14,TRBV18,TRBJ1-5,CASSPQGSNQPQHF,TGTGCCAGCTCACCACAGGGGTCCAATCAGCCCCAGCATTTT
NA,NA,16,TRBV28,TRBJ1-4,CASNWGAALTNEKLFF,TGTGCCAGCAATTGGGGGGCAGCCCTAACTAATGAAAAACTGTTTTTT
NA,NA,11,TRBV29-1,TRBJ1-5,CSPTYNQPQHF,TGCAGCCCCACTTACAATCAGCCCCAGCATTTT
few,TRBD1,16,TRBV19,TRBJ1-5,CASSKGTVYSNQPQHF,TGTGCCAGTAGTAAGGGGACAGTCTATAGCAATCAGCCCCAGCATTTT
NA,NA,14,TRBV29-1,TRBJ2-5,CSVETGTGLGTQYF,TGCAGCGTTGAAACAGGGACTGGTTTGGGGACCCAGTACTTC
NA,NA,15,TRBV15,TRBJ1-1,CATSRGGSMNTEAFF,TGTGCCACCAGCAGAGGCGGATCCATGAACACTGAAGCTTTCTTT
NA,NA,15,TRBV28,TRBJ1-6,CASSLPGQDNSPLHF,TGTGCCAGCAGTTTACCGGGACAAGATAATTCACCCCTCCACTTT
NA,NA,17,TRBV6-2/TRBV6-3,TRBJ2-6,CASSSPITGQGANVLTF,TGTGCCAGCAGTTCCCCGATTACAGGGCAAGGGGCCAACGTCCTGACTTTC
NA,NA,14,TRBV19,TRBJ1-5,CASRPTGSNQPQHF,TGTGCCAGTAGGCCGACAGGATCCAATCAGCCCCAGCATTTT
NA,NA,13,TRBV5-4,TRBJ2-1,CASSLVGDNEQFF,TGTGCCAGCAGCTTGGTAGGGGACAATGAGCAGTTCTTC
NA,TRBD1,14,TRBV6-5,TRBJ1-1,CASTNPGQGANAFF,TGTGCCAGCACCAATCCGGGACAGGGGGCAAATGCTTTCTTT
NA,TRBD1,12,TRBV6-5,TRBJ1-2,CASSYQGDGYTF,TGTGCCAGCAGTTACCAGGGGGATGGCTACACCTTC
NA,NA,13,TRBV11-2,TRBJ2-5,CASSPAVQETQYF,TGTGCCAGCAGCCCGGCAGTTCAAGAGACCCAGTACTTC
once,NA,15,TRBV14,TRBJ2-2,CASSQVGDAGGELFF,TGTGCCAGCAGCCAAGTTGGGGACGCGGGCGGGGAGCTGTTTTTT
few,TRBD2,17,TRBV2,TRBJ2-2,CASSGAGGPSNTGELFF,TGTGCCAGCAGTGGCGCGGGGGGGCCCTCGAACACCGGGGAGCTGTTTTTT
NA,TRBD2,14,TRBV11-2,TRBJ2-5,CASSLVAGAETQYF,TGTGCCAGCAGCTTAGTAGCGGGGGCAGAGACCCAGTACTTC
NA,TRBD2,15,TRBV2,TRBJ2-1,CASRKGLAGESEQFF,TGTGCCAGCAGGAAAGGACTAGCGGGAGAGAGTGAGCAGTTCTTC
few,NA,11,TRBV2,TRBJ1-2,CASSGDGFGTF,TGTGCCAGCAGTGGTGACGGATTCGGCACCTTC
NA,TRBD2,16,TRBV9,TRBJ2-1,CASSVGGGGSYNEQFF,TGTGCCAGCAGCGTAGGAGGCGGGGGGTCCTACAATGAGCAGTTCTTC
NA,TRBD2,15,TRBV9,TRBJ2-5,CASSVGTSGGETQYF,TGTGCCAGCAGCGTCGGGACTAGCGGGGGAGAGACCCAGTACTTC
NA,NA,11,TRBV3-1/TRBV3-2,TRBJ2-7,CASSHTGEQYF,TGTGCCAGCAGCCACACTGGCGAGCAGTACTTC
NA,NA,14,TRBV7-2,TRBJ2-2,CASSLEARVGELFF,TGTGCCAGCAGCTTAGAGGCCAGGGTCGGGGAGCTGTTTTTT
few,TRBD2,18,TRBV4-2,TRBJ2-1,CASSLRTSGTNYYNEQFF,TGTGCCAGCAGCCTCCGGACTAGCGGGACAAACTATTACAATGAGCAGTTCTTC
NA,NA,14,TRBV5-1,TRBJ2-3,CASSLGRDTDTQYF,TGCGCCAGCAGCTTGGGACGGGACACAGATACGCAGTATTTT
NA,NA,12,TRBV10-3,TRBJ1-1,CAISESGVEAFF,TGTGCCATCAGTGAGTCCGGGGTTGAAGCTTTCTTT
NA,TRBD1,13,TRBV2,TRBJ2-7,CASRGVGTAEQYF,TGTGCCAGCAGGGGCGTAGGGACAGCCGAGCAGTACTTC
NA,NA,14,TRBV18,TRBJ1-4,CASSPRGGNEKLFF,TGTGCCAGCTCACCGAGAGGGGGTAATGAAAAACTGTTTTTT
NA,TRBD2,15,TRBV7-3,TRBJ2-1,CASSLRGGGYNEQFF,TGTGCCAGCAGCTTAAGGGGGGGAGGGTACAATGAGCAGTTCTTC
NA,TRBD2,17,TRBV5-4,TRBJ2-2,CASRAGGGAENTGELFF,TGTGCCAGCAGGGCTGGCGGGGGGGCGGAGAACACCGGGGAGCTGTTTTTT
NA,NA,12,TRBV12-3/TRBV12-4,TRBJ1-2,CASSQRGNGYTF,TGTGCCAGCAGTCAAAGGGGGAATGGCTACACCTTC
NA,NA,13,TRBV7-2,TRBJ2-3,CASSSPWTDTQYF,TGTGCCAGCAGCTCCCCGTGGACAGATACGCAGTATTTT
NA,TRBD1,18,TRBV7-2,TRBJ1-4,CASSPNRDRETAEEKLFF,TGTGCCAGCAGCCCCAACCGGGACAGGGAGACGGCGGAAGAAAAACTGTTTTTT
once,TRBD1,14,TRBV2,TRBJ2-7,CASKSQGVTYEQYF,TGTGCCAGCAAATCACAGGGGGTTACCTACGAGCAGTACTTC
once,NA,16,TRBV9,TRBJ2-1,CASSVVVSDRHNEQFF,TGTGCCAGCAGCGTAGTAGTTAGTGACAGGCACAATGAGCAGTTCTTC
NA,TRBD2,11,TRBV20-1,TRBJ2-7,CSAIGLAEQYF,TGCAGTGCCATCGGACTAGCAGAGCAGTACTTC
NA,TRBD2,16,TRBV5-4,TRBJ2-3,CASSFWTSLTPDTQYF,TGTGCCAGCAGCTTCTGGACTAGCCTTACACCGGATACGCAGTATTTT